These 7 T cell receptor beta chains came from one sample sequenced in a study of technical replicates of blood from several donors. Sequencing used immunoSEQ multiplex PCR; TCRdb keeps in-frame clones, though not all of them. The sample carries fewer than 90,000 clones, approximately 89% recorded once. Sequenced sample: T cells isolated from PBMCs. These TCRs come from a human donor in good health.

Written as DNA, the CDR3 is TGTGCCTGGGCGGACGACAGCTATCAGCCCCAGCATTTT. Residues: CAWADDSYQPQHF. The chain uses TRBV30 and TRBJ1-5; weak D call: TRBD1 (5 bases). The V and J ends lost 5 bases and 5 bases respectively, with 13 bases between them. The germline V gene encodes CDR1 GTSNPN and CDR2 SVGIG (reference sequence). The CDR3 runs to 13 residues.

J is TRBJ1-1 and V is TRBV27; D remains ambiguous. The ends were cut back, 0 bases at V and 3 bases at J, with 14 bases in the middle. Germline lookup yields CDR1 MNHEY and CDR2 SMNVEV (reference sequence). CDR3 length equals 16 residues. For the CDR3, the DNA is TGTGCCAGCAGTTTATCGGCCAGGTATCTGGACACTGAAGCTTTCTTT. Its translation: CASSLSARYLDTEAFF.

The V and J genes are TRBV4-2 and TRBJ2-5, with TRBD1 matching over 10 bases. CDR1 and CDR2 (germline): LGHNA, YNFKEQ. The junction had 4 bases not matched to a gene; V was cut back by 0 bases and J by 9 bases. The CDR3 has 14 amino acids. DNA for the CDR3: TGTGCCAGCAGCCAAGATAGGGACAGGGGCCCCCAGTACTTC. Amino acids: CASSQDRDRGPQYF.

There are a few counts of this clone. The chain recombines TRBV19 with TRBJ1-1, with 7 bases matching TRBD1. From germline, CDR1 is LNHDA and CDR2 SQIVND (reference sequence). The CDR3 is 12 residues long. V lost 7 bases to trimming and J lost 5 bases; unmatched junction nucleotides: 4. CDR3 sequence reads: CASMTGRTEAFF. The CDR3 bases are TGTGCCAGTATGACAGGGCGGACTGAAGCTTTCTTT.

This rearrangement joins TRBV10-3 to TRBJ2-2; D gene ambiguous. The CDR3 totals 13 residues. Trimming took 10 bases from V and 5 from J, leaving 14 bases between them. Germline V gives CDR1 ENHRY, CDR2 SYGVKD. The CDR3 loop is CATNPSNTGELFF. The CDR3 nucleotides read TGTGCCACCAACCCGAGTAATACCGGGGAGCTGTTTTTT.

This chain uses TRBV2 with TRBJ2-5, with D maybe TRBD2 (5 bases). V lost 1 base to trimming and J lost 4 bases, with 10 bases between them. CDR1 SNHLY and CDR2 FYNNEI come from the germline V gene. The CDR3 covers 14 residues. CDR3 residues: CASSEGRLGETQYF. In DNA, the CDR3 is TGTGCCAGCAGTGAAGGGAGGTTGGGAGAGACCCAGTACTTC.

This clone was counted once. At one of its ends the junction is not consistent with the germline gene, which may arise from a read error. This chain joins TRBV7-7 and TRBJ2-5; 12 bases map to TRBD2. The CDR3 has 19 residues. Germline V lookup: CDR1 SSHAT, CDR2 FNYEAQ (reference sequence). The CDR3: CASSLPIGLAGGKQETQYF. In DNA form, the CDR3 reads TGTGCTAGCAGCTTACCGATAGGGCTAGCGGGAGGGAAACAAGAGACCCAGTACTTC.